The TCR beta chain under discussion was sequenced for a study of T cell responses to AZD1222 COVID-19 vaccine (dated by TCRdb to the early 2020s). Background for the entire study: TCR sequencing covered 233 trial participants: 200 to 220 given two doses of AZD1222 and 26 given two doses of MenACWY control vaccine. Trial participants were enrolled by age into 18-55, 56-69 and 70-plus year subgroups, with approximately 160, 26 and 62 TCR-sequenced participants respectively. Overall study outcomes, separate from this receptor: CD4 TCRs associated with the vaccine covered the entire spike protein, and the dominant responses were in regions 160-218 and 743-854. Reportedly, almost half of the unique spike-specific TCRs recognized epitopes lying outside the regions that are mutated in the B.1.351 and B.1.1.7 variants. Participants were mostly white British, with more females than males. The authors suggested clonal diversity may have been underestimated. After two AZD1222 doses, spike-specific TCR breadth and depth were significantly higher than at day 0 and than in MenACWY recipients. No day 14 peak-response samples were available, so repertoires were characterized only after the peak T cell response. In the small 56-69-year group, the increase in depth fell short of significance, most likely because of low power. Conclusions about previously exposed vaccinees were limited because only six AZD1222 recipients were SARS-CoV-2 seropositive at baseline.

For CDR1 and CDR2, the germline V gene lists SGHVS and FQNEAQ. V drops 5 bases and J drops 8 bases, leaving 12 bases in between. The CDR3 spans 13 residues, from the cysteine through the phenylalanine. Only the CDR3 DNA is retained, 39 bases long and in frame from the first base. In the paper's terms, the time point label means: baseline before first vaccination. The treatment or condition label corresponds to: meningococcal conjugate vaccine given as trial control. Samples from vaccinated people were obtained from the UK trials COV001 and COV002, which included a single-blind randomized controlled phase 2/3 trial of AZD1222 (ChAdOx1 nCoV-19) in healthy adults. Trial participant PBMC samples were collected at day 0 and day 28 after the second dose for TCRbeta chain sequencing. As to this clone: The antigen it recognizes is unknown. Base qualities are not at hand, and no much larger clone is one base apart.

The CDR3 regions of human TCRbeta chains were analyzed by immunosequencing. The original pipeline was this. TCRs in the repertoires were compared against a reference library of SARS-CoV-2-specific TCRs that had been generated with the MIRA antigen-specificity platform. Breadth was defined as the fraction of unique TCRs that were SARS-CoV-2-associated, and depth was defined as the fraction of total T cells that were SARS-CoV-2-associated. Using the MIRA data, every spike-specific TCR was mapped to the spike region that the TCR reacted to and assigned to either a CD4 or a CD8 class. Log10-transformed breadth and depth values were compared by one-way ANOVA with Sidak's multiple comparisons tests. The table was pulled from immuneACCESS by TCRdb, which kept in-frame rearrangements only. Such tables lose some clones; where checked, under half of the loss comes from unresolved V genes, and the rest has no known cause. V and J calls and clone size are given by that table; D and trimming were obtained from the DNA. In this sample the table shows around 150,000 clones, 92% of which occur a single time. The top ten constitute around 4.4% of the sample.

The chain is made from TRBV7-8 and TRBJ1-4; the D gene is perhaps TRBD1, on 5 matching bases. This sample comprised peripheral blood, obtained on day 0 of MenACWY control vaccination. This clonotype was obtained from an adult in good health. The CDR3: CASSRGGDEKLFF. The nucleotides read TGTGCCAGCAGCCGCGGGGGGGACGAAAAACTGTTTTTT. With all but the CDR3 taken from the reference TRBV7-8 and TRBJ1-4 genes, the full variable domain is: GAGVSQSPRYKVAKRGQDVALRCDPISGHVSLFWYQQALGQGPEFLTYFQNEAQLDKSGLPSDRFFAERPEGSVSTLKIQRTQQEDSAVYLCASSRGGDEKLFFGSGTQLSVL.